The rows below give T cell receptor beta chains drawn from one sample of a study of T cell responses to AZD1222 COVID-19 vaccine. Sequencing used immunoSEQ multiplex PCR; TCRdb keeps in-frame clones, though not all of them. Altogether fewer than 200,000 clones are present, roughly 92% being singletons, with the ten largest covering around 3.6%. Sequences were derived from peripheral blood, sampled 28 days after the second dose of the MenACWY control vaccine. The receptor set was obtained from an adult who received the MenACWY meningococcal vaccine as a control. The CDR3 runs from the conserved cysteine through the conserved F or W. A D gene is named only where the DNA matches it firmly. Not all rows give a size; the values are once, few, many and, for expanded clones, a class.

NA	NA	TRBJ2-3	TRBV7-2	CASTFNAGGTDTQYF	TGTGCCAGCACCTTTAACGCAGGGGGGACAGATACGCAGTATTTT
NA	TRBD1	TRBJ1-2	TRBV28	CASLTGTGGYGYTF	TGTGCCAGCCTTACCGGGACAGGGGGCTATGGCTACACCTTC
NA	TRBD2	TRBJ2-1	TRBV29-1	CSVARTSSYNEQFF	TGCAGCGTTGCCAGGACTAGCAGCTACAATGAGCAGTTCTTC
once	NA	TRBJ2-1	TRBV9	CASSPRGKGNEQFF	TGTGCCAGCAGCCCCCGGGGGAAAGGCAATGAGCAGTTCTTC
NA	NA	TRBJ1-5	TRBV30	CAWSRAGYSNQPQHF	TGTGCCTGGAGCAGGGCGGGCTATAGCAATCAGCCCCAGCATTTT
NA	TRBD1	TRBJ2-7	TRBV7-2	CASSPTRTGAHEQYF	TGTGCCAGCAGCCCCACAAGGACAGGGGCCCACGAGCAGTACTTC
NA	NA	TRBJ1-2	TRBV4-2	CASRTVGGQLGYGYTF	TGTGCCAGCAGGACGGTAGGGGGTCAGCTGGGCTATGGCTACACCTTC
NA	NA	TRBJ1-1	TRBV6-1	CASSERGLTEAFF	TGTGCCAGCAGTGAACGGGGGCTCACTGAAGCTTTCTTT
NA	NA	TRBJ1-3	TRBV7-9	CASSPTRAGNTIYF	TGTGCCAGCAGCCCCACAAGGGCTGGAAACACCATATATTTT
few	TRBD1	TRBJ1-6	TRBV6-5	CASTSTGGSSPLHF	TGTGCCAGCACTTCGACAGGGGGGAGTTCACCCCTCCACTTT
NA	NA	TRBJ2-7	TRBV5-1	CASSLDANRDQYF	TGCGCCAGCAGCTTGGACGCCAACAGGGACCAGTACTTC
NA	NA	TRBJ2-7	TRBV2	CASSEGGGAVQYF	TGTGCCAGCAGTGAGGGAGGAGGGGCGGTGCAGTACTTC
NA	TRBD1	TRBJ2-7	TRBV28	CASSHDDGTGRSYEQYF	TGTGCCAGCAGTCACGACGACGGGACAGGGAGGTCCTACGAGCAGTACTTC
NA	TRBD1	TRBJ1-5	TRBV12-5	CASGPGGSQPQHF	TGTGCTAGTGGGCCAGGGGGCAGTCAGCCCCAGCATTTT
NA	NA	TRBJ2-5	TRBV18	CASSPISQQETQYF	TGTGCCAGCTCACCAATTTCGCAGCAAGAGACCCAGTACTTC
NA	NA	TRBJ1-5	TRBV19	CASSIRRDQPQHF	TGTGCCAGTAGTATAAGGAGGGATCAGCCCCAGCATTTT
NA	NA	TRBJ1-4	TRBV28	CASSPSGRTQNEKLFF	TGTGCCAGCAGTCCCTCAGGTCGGACCCAAAATGAAAAACTGTTTTTT
NA	NA	TRBJ2-1	TRBV5-4	CASSRDAADNEQFF	TGTGCCAGCAGTCGGGACGCCGCGGACAATGAGCAGTTCTTC
NA	NA	TRBJ1-3	TRBV6-5	CASSPSLRGNTIYF	TGTGCCAGCAGCCCCTCTCTCAGGGGAAACACCATATATTTT
NA	NA	TRBJ1-1	TRBV6-1	CASSETLLTEAFF	TGTGCCAGCAGTGAAACCCTCCTGACTGAAGCTTTCTTT
NA	NA	TRBJ2-1	TRBV2	CASEQHLANEQFF	TGTGCCAGCGAACAGCACCTAGCGAATGAGCAGTTCTTC
NA	TRBD2	TRBJ2-1	TRBV5-1	CASSLGASGGYYNEQFF	TGCGCCAGCAGCTTGGGAGCTAGCGGGGGCTATTACAATGAGCAGTTCTTC
NA	TRBD1	TRBJ2-7	TRBV29-1	CSVARGQGILYEQYF	TGCAGCGTTGCCCGGGGACAGGGAATACTTTACGAGCAGTACTTC
NA	NA	TRBJ1-2	TRBV6-4	CASSASGRAPFGYTF	TGTGCCAGCAGCGCTTCGGGGAGGGCCCCCTTTGGCTACACCTTC
NA	NA	TRBJ2-5	TRBV27	CASSLDRRRGETQYF	TGTGCCAGCAGTTTGGACAGGCGGCGGGGAGAGACCCAGTACTTC
NA	NA	TRBJ2-1	TRBV24-1	CATSDNWAGGKYNEQFF	TGTGCCACCAGTGATAACTGGGCAGGCGGTAAATACAATGAGCAGTTCTTC
NA	NA	TRBJ2-5	TRBV29-1	CSVERRLETQYF	TGCAGCGTTGAGAGAAGGTTGGAGACCCAGTACTTC
once	TRBD2	TRBJ2-1	TRBV4-1	CASSQEEGQRERGNEQFF	TGCGCCAGCAGCCAAGAAGAAGGGCAGCGGGAGCGGGGGAATGAGCAGTTCTTC
NA	NA	TRBJ1-2	TRBV10-3	CAISESRVDNYGYTF	TGTGCCATCAGTGAGTCAAGGGTCGATAACTATGGCTACACCTTC
NA	TRBD2	TRBJ2-3	TRBV5-6	CASSTSLAGVADTQYF	TGTGCCAGCAGCACTTCACTAGCGGGAGTCGCAGATACGCAGTATTTT
once	NA	TRBJ1-1	TRBV14	CASSLAVNTEAFF	TGTGCCAGCAGCCTGGCAGTGAACACTGAAGCTTTCTTT
once	TRBD2	TRBJ2-7	TRBV13	CASSLVLAGSEQYF	TGTGCCAGCAGCTTAGTCCTAGCGGGATCCGAGCAGTACTTC
NA	NA	TRBJ2-5	TRBV5-1	CASIVAPGEWETQYF	TGCGCCAGCATCGTAGCTCCGGGGGAATGGGAGACCCAGTACTTC
NA	NA	TRBJ1-1	TRBV9	CASSRQALTEAFF	TGTGCCAGCAGCCGACAGGCCCTCACTGAAGCTTTCTTT
once	NA	TRBJ1-3	TRBV6-5	CASSALSYGNTIYF	TGTGCCAGCAGCGCATTATCTTATGGAAACACCATATATTTT
once	NA	TRBJ2-1	TRBV27	CASSSTLSYNEQFF	TGTGCCAGCAGTTCAACTTTAAGTTACAATGAGCAGTTCTTC
NA	NA	TRBJ1-4	TRBV5-1	CASSLSWNNEKLFF	TGCGCCAGCAGCTTGTCGTGGAATAATGAAAAACTGTTTTTT
NA	NA	TRBJ1-6	TRBV9	CASSKTTGDLMYNSPLHF	TGTGCCAGCAGCAAAACAACAGGAGACCTTATGTATAATTCACCCCTCCACTTT
NA	NA	TRBJ2-6	TRBV24-1	CATSDLLGANVLTF	TGTGCCACCAGTGATTTACTTGGGGCCAACGTCCTGACTTTC
NA	TRBD1	TRBJ1-1	TRBV20-1	CSASGQGVGATEAFF	TGCAGTGCTAGTGGGCAGGGGGTAGGGGCCACTGAAGCTTTCTTT
NA	TRBD2	TRBJ2-1	TRBV4-1	CASSQVTSGTAEQFF	TGCGCCAGCAGCCAAGTGACTAGCGGGACCGCTGAGCAGTTCTTC
NA	TRBD2	TRBJ2-1	TRBV7-2	CASSITSGRYNEQFF	TGTGCCAGCAGCATAACTAGCGGACGTTACAATGAGCAGTTCTTC
NA	TRBD1	TRBJ1-1	TRBV7-3	CASSLQGAGNTEAFF	TGTGCCAGCAGCCTACAGGGGGCGGGGAACACTGAAGCTTTCTTT
NA	TRBD2	TRBJ2-7	TRBV2	CASSVSGVEQYF	TGTGCCAGCAGTGTTAGCGGGGTCGAGCAGTACTTC
NA	TRBD1	TRBJ1-1	TRBV3-1/TRBV3-2	CASSQAGGKNTEAFF	TGTGCCAGCAGCCAAGCAGGGGGCAAGAACACTGAAGCTTTCTTT
NA	TRBD1	TRBJ1-3	TRBV19	CASSIRDRSSGNTIYF	TGTGCCAGTAGTATCCGGGACAGAAGCTCTGGAAACACCATATATTTT
NA	NA	TRBJ1-2	TRBV19	CASIPGMGPPYGYTF	TGTGCCAGTATCCCCGGAATGGGACCGCCCTATGGCTACACCTTC
NA	TRBD1	TRBJ1-1	TRBV5-1	CASSRAGGDTEAFF	TGCGCCAGCTCCCGGGCAGGGGGGGACACTGAAGCTTTCTTT
NA	TRBD1	TRBJ2-1	TRBV29-1	CSVLNTGTGAYNEQFF	TGCAGCGTTCTTAACACCGGGACAGGGGCCTACAATGAGCAGTTCTTC
once	NA	TRBJ1-4	TRBV27	CASSFYGPGNEKLFF	TGTGCCAGCAGTTTTTATGGACCGGGGAATGAAAAACTGTTTTTT
once	NA	TRBJ1-3	TRBV5-1	CASSLAQGSGNTIYF	TGCGCCAGCAGCTTGGCCCAGGGTTCTGGAAACACCATATATTTT
NA	NA	TRBJ1-2	TRBV19	CASSIRWGSGYGYTF	TGTGCCAGTAGTATTAGATGGGGCTCGGGCTATGGCTACACCTTC
NA	NA	TRBJ2-7	TRBV28	CASRVSWGEQYF	TGTGCCAGCAGGGTGAGTTGGGGCGAGCAGTACTTC
NA	TRBD1	TRBJ2-2	TRBV27	CASSPDRVFVRELFF	TGTGCCAGCAGCCCCGACAGGGTTTTCGTCCGGGAGCTGTTTTTT
NA	TRBD1	TRBJ1-2	TRBV5-5	CASSPGQSYGYTF	TGTGCCAGCAGCCCGGGACAGTCCTATGGCTACACCTTC
NA	NA	TRBJ2-7	TRBV4-1	CASSQESGSWYEQYF	TGCGCCAGCAGCCAAGAATCCGGGAGTTGGTACGAGCAGTACTTC
NA	NA	TRBJ1-6	TRBV27	CATSSPLHF	TGTGCCACCAGTTCACCCCTCCACTTT